This entry is about one TCR beta chain. Its specificity is not known. These data originate in a study of cytomegalovirus exposure and HLA in healthy donors. Study-wide results and limits: Diagnosis of cytomegalovirus status made by the classifier reportedly showed high specificity and sensitivity. Per a later analysis, under 20,000 TCR beta sequences showed association with HLA alleles at 0.05 false discovery rate.

This CDR3 has 15 residues. Trimming took 4 bases from V and 0 from J, leaving 10 bases between them. Germline V gene lookup returns CDR1 MNHEY and CDR2 SMNVEV (reference sequence). 13 Jbeta primers and 60 Vbeta primers were used for the PCR. Original handling: Unique TCR beta chains numbered around 75 million in a later analysis, with roughly 10 million shared. The table came from immunoSEQ multiplex PCR; TCRdb's copy has only in-frame clones and leaves some out. Clone size and the V and J calls come from that table; the DNA yielded D and trimming. Counted here are around 160,000 clones, around four fifths occurring once; the ten biggest clones make up approximately 9.8%.

Material for sequencing was PBMCs. The receptor comes from a man between 18 and 35 years old in good health and CMV-seropositive. The chain uses TRBV27 and TRBJ1-3; tentatively, D is TRBD1 (6 bases). The CDR3 nucleotides read TGTGCCAGCAGTTCTGGGGGCGGCTCTGGAAACACCATATATTTT. Translated, it gives CASSSGGGSGNTIYF.